The source of this TCR beta chain is a study of CD8 T cells in ankylosing spondylitis. Study-level findings and limits: Disease-linked clones were found to be CD8+ and relatively rare in peripheral blood. Apparently characteristic of ankylosing spondylitis blood was a TCR beta motif (about 8 highly homologous variants). Several of the motif variants were reported before in synovial fluid and blood from reactive arthritis. There was reportedly significant enrichment of clones that were disease-linked in matched ankylosing spondylitis synovial fluid.

Each TCR beta library was made by quantitative 5'-RACE that incorporated molecular barcodes. TCRdb re-called the 5' RACE reads through MiXCR, storing one row per CDR3 protein. This sample carries 800,000 to 900,000 distinct CDR3 sequences, roughly 12% of them seen once, and the ten largest clones take less than 0.65%. To note about this clonotype: Its specificity is not known.

The junction had 5 bases not matched to a gene; V was cut back by 2 bases and J by 4 bases. CDR1 and CDR2 from the germline V gene are LGHDT and YNNKEL (reference sequence). This CDR3 region has 15 residues. This TCR derives from a male donor with ankylosing spondylitis. The V and J genes are TRBV3-1 and TRBJ2-5; 9 nucleotides agree with TRBD1. Specimen: blood, either unsorted or a sorted T cell fraction (not recorded which). The CDR3 sequence is CASSQWGQGGETQYF. CDR3 bases: TGTGCCAGCAGCCAATGGGGACAGGGAGGAGAGACCCAGTACTTC.